These T cell receptor beta chains were read from a single sample in a study of blood T cell repertoires in COVID-19. Clones were sequenced by immunoSEQ multiplex PCR, and TCRdb holds only the in-frame ones, with some missing. The data contain 200,000 to 250,000 clones, roughly 80% of them singletons. The sequencing sample was made of peripheral blood. These receptors were obtained from a woman older than 75 with COVID-19, enrolled during active disease. Each CDR3 is given with its conserved first and last residue. Fields, in order: V gene, clone size, J gene, D gene, CDR3 protein, CDR3 DNA. The D gene is left open where the match is weak. The size of a clone is reported for some rows only, either as once, few or many, or as a class for expanded clones.

V: TRBV2
size: .
J: TRBJ1-6
D: .
CDR3: CASSEGRYSPLHF
DNA: TGTGCCAGCAGTGAAGGGAGGTATTCACCCCTCCACTTT

V: TRBV5-1
size: .
J: TRBJ1-3
D: .
CDR3: CASSLGAMNSGNTIYF
DNA: TGCGCCAGCAGCTTGGGGGCCATGAACTCTGGAAACACCATATATTTT

V: TRBV30
size: few
J: TRBJ2-1
D: TRBD2
CDR3: CAWSVWTSVSYNEQFF
DNA: TGTGCCTGGAGTGTGTGGACTAGCGTGTCCTACAATGAGCAGTTCTTC

V: TRBV2
size: .
J: TRBJ1-1
D: TRBD1
CDR3: CASSTGGWAGAFF
DNA: TGTGCCAGCAGCACAGGGGGCTGGGCGGGAGCTTTCTTT

V: TRBV5-1
size: .
J: TRBJ2-7
D: .
CDR3: CASSSRGSPGEQYF
DNA: TGCGCCAGCAGCTCCCGGGGTTCCCCGGGGGAGCAGTACTTC

V: TRBV30
size: .
J: TRBJ1-3
D: .
CDR3: CAWSVRGRGGFYGNTIYF
DNA: TGTGCCTGGAGTGTACGGGGCCGGGGGGGGTTTTATGGAAACACCATATATTTT

V: TRBV3-1/TRBV3-2
size: .
J: TRBJ2-5
D: TRBD2
CDR3: CASSHKLAGAQQETQYF
DNA: TGTGCCAGCAGCCATAAACTAGCGGGGGCCCAACAAGAGACCCAGTACTTC

V: TRBV19
size: .
J: TRBJ1-3
D: .
CDR3: CASTPDRDSGNTIYF
DNA: TGTGCCAGTACCCCAGACCGGGACTCTGGAAACACCATATATTTT

V: TRBV18
size: .
J: TRBJ2-3
D: .
CDR3: CASSPRLARTDTQYF
DNA: TGTGCCAGCTCACCAAGGCTAGCGCGCACAGATACGCAGTATTTT

V: TRBV30
size: .
J: TRBJ1-5
D: TRBD1
CDR3: CAWSVGTGRQPQHF
DNA: TGTGCCTGGAGTGTAGGGACAGGGAGACAGCCCCAGCATTTT

V: TRBV27
size: .
J: TRBJ2-2
D: TRBD1
CDR3: CASSSQGAGTGELFF
DNA: TGTGCCAGCAGTTCACAGGGGGCGGGCACCGGGGAGCTGTTTTTT

V: TRBV3-1/TRBV3-2
size: .
J: TRBJ1-4
D: TRBD1
CDR3: CASSQSGQGNGKLFF
DNA: TGTGCCAGCAGCCAATCTGGACAGGGCAATGGAAAACTGTTTTTT

V: TRBV7-9
size: .
J: TRBJ2-1
D: .
CDR3: CASSSRVEGGEQFF
DNA: TGTGCCAGCAGCTCCAGGGTAGAGGGGGGGGAGCAGTTCTTC

V: TRBV27
size: few
J: TRBJ1-1
D: .
CDR3: CASSLGGNTEAFF
DNA: TGTGCCAGCAGCCTCGGGGGGAACACTGAAGCTTTCTTT

V: TRBV12-3/TRBV12-4
size: .
J: TRBJ2-2
D: .
CDR3: CASSSQGTGELFF
DNA: TGTGCCAGCAGTTCCCAGGGAACCGGGGAGCTGTTTTTT

V: TRBV18
size: .
J: TRBJ2-7
D: .
CDR3: CASSPGLLSYEQYF
DNA: TGTGCCAGCTCACCGGGACTCCTAAGCTACGAGCAGTACTTC

V: TRBV6-5
size: .
J: TRBJ2-7
D: .
CDR3: CASRAGDPYEQYF
DNA: TGTGCCAGCAGGGCAGGGGACCCCTACGAGCAGTACTTC

V: TRBV7-9
size: once
J: TRBJ1-1
D: .
CDR3: CASSLVAYDGTEAFF
DNA: TGTGCCAGCAGCTTAGTAGCGTACGACGGCACTGAAGCTTTCTTT

V: TRBV7-2
size: .
J: TRBJ2-3
D: .
CDR3: CASSLLTRTENTDTQYF
DNA: TGTGCCAGCAGCTTGCTTACAAGGACAGAGAACACAGATACGCAGTATTTT

V: TRBV6-4
size: .
J: TRBJ2-1
D: TRBD1
CDR3: CASSPGQGSYNEQFF
DNA: TGTGCCAGTTCACCGGGACAGGGTTCCTACAATGAGCAGTTCTTC

V: TRBV24-1
size: .
J: TRBJ2-5
D: TRBD2
CDR3: CATSGASGSLGLETQYF
DNA: TGTGCCACCAGTGGGGCTAGCGGGAGCTTGGGACTGGAGACCCAGTACTTC

V: TRBV3-1/TRBV3-2
size: .
J: TRBJ2-1
D: TRBD2
CDR3: CASSEAGTSGIYNEQFF
DNA: TGTGCCAGCAGCGAGGCCGGGACTAGCGGTATATACAATGAGCAGTTCTTC

V: TRBV9
size: .
J: TRBJ2-7
D: .
CDR3: CASSVAPGEEQYF
DNA: TGTGCCAGCAGCGTAGCTCCAGGGGAAGAGCAGTACTTC

V: TRBV10-1
size: .
J: TRBJ2-7
D: .
CDR3: CASSESPGHGVSF
DNA: TGCGCCAGCAGTGAGTCGCCGGGACACGGGGTATCTTTC

V: TRBV4-2
size: .
J: TRBJ1-1
D: .
CDR3: CASSQDGRENTEAFF
DNA: TGTGCCAGCAGCCAAGATGGCAGGGAGAACACTGAAGCTTTCTTT

V: TRBV6-5
size: once
J: TRBJ2-2
D: .
CDR3: CASRPVAGTGELFF
DNA: TGTGCCAGCAGACCGGTCGCGGGCACCGGGGAGCTGTTTTTT

V: TRBV5-1
size: .
J: TRBJ1-3
D: .
CDR3: CASTGGNTIYF
DNA: TGCGCCAGCACAGGAGGAAACACCATATATTTT

V: TRBV28
size: .
J: TRBJ1-1
D: .
CDR3: CASSSGGKDTEAFF
DNA: TGTGCCAGCAGTTCGGGGGGGAAGGACACTGAAGCTTTCTTT

V: TRBV2
size: .
J: TRBJ1-3
D: .
CDR3: CASGAGPISGNTIYF
DNA: TGTGCCAGCGGGGCAGGGCCTATCTCTGGAAACACCATATATTTT

V: TRBV11-2
size: .
J: TRBJ2-5
D: TRBD2
CDR3: CASSSLAGGPRETQYF
DNA: TGTGCCAGCAGCTCTCTAGCGGGAGGGCCGAGAGAGACCCAGTACTTC

V: TRBV30
size: .
J: TRBJ1-2
D: .
CDR3: CAWSSLGTYGYTF
DNA: TGTGCCTGGAGCTCGTTAGGGACTTATGGCTACACCTTC

V: TRBV19
size: once
J: TRBJ1-5
D: .
CDR3: CASSIFVGRQPQHF
DNA: TGTGCCAGTAGTATATTTGTGGGGCGCCAGCCCCAGCATTTT

V: TRBV19
size: .
J: TRBJ1-2
D: .
CDR3: CASSVSGIGYTF
DNA: TGTGCCAGTAGTGTTTCAGGGATCGGCTACACCTTC

V: TRBV3-1/TRBV3-2
size: .
J: TRBJ2-1
D: TRBD2
CDR3: CASSHIGGAHPNEQFF
DNA: TGTGCCAGCAGCCACATCGGGGGGGCTCATCCCAATGAGCAGTTCTTC

V: TRBV7-2
size: .
J: TRBJ2-2
D: .
CDR3: CASRVNGRNTGELFF
DNA: TGTGCCAGCAGAGTCAACGGGAGGAACACCGGGGAGCTGTTTTTT